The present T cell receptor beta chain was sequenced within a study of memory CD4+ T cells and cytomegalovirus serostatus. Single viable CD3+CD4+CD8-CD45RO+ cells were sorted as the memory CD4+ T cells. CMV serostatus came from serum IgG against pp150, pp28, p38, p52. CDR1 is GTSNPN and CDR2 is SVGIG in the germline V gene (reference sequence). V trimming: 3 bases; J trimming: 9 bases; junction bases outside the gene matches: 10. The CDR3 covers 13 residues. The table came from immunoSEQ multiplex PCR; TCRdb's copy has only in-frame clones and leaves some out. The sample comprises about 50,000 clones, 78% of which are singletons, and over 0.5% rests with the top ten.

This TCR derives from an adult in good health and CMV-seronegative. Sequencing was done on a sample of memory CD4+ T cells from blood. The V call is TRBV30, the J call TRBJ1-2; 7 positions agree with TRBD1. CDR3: CAWRGQGGIRYTF. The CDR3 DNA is TGTGCCTGGAGGGGCCAGGGGGGGATCCGCTACACCTTC.